This T cell receptor (beta chain) was identified during a study of blood T cell repertoires in COVID-19. Background on the study: Samples came from the United States, Italy and Spain, spanning acute and convalescent COVID-19. Sample material is recorded as cDNA or gDNA derived from T cells, B-cell-depleted T cells, or PBMCs.

Per the germline V gene, CDR1 is SGHDT and CDR2 is YYEEEE. This CDR3 has 14 residues. The ends lost 5 bases at V and 6 bases at J; junction bases unmatched: 2. In the study's own analysis: Counts of nucleated cells, estimated from reference gene primer amplification, were obtained. TCRdb's table, derived via immunoSEQ multiplex PCR, lists solely in-frame clones and lacks some. V, J and clone size were drawn from that table, and D and trimming were deduced from the DNA. The sample carries about 210,000 clones, 75% to 90% recorded once. This clone was detected once. This chain links TRBV5-6 with TRBJ2-2; 12 bases fit TRBD2. The receptor comes from a man aged 35 to 55 with acute or convalescent COVID-19. Source material: peripheral blood. The CDR3 is CASRRLAGAGELFF. The DNA of the CDR3 is TGTGCCAGCAGACGACTAGCGGGAGCCGGGGAGCTGTTTTTT.